Given below is one TCR beta chain in context. This clone's antigen is unknown. Base qualities are not recorded, but no much larger clone differs from it by a single base. The V end loses 2 bases and the J end loses 2 bases, and a stretch of 13 bases separates them. CDR1 and CDR2 are drawn from the germline V gene (reference sequence): SEHNR, FQNEAQ. Including cysteine and phenylalanine, the CDR3 has 15 amino acids. The DNA shown is the 45-base CDR3, in frame from base 1. These data come from a study of CD39 and CD103 CD8 tumor-infiltrating T cells (dated by TCRdb to 2017 to 2018). In the study overall: An HPV-positive HNSCC, an HPV-negative HNSCC, an ovarian cancer and a melanoma patient were represented in the repertoire comparisons shown. Repertoires of CD8 TIL subsets defined by CD103 and CD39 were compared with peripheral memory CD8 T cells by TCRbeta CDR3 deep sequencing. Findings and caveats that apply to the study as a whole: DP CD8 TILs appeared more oligoclonal than DN and SP CD8 TILs and blood memory CD8 T cells, with top 30 clonotypes covering about 50-86%. DP TIL clonotypes were rarely detected in blood or uninvolved lymph node, whereas DN TIL clonotypes were found to largely overlap with peripheral memory CD8 repertoires.

From about 10,000 to 100,000 sorted cells per subset, genomic DNA was extracted using the DNeasy Blood and Tissue Kit. The immunoSEQ service sequenced and mapped the TCRbeta V-J or V-D-J regions, with each sample reaching coverage above 9.5x. Regarding the original processing steps: Analysis was restricted to productive rearrangements exported from the immunoSEQ Analyzer platform, and clonality was assessed using the 500 most abundant clones. Repertoire overlap between populations was quantified with the Morisita-Horn similarity index and the Jaccard index. Morisita-Horn similarity between CD8 T-cell subset TCR repertoires was measured in a handful of cancer patients. TCRdb limited this immuneACCESS table to in-frame rearrangements with V and J called. A share of clones is missing; checked studies link under half to unresolved V genes, and the rest is unexplained. That table furnishes V, J and clone size, whereas the DNA furnished D and trimming. This sample is represented by thousands of clones; about three fifths of them were singletons. Together, the top ten hold approximately 58% of the sample.

No therapy was being received by patients at the time of sample collection, although prior treatments had ranged from chemotherapy, radiotherapy, surgery and immunotherapy to none. After thawing, cells went through T lymphocyte enrichment using a negative-selection kit, with EpCAM beads added for tumor-infiltrating lymphocytes. Memory CD8 T cells were sorted using a CD8+CD4-CD45RA- gate, without regard to whether the cells expressed CCR7. Before analysis, peripheral blood mononuclear cells were separated on a Ficoll-Paque PLUS gradient and then cryopreserved. On a FACSAria II, each population was sorted to roughly 99% purity, and the resulting cell pellets were frozen for TCR sequencing with no culture step.

The sequence came from a human donor with head and neck squamous cell carcinoma. The chain joins TRBV7-9 to TRBJ2-7; perhaps TRBD1 is the D gene, with 8 bases matching. Sample: CD8+ T cells sorted from blood. This specimen's cell subset or site label, interpreted: total memory CD8 T cells (CD45RA-CCR7+/-) from blood or uninvolved lymph node. Here the CDR3 is given as CASSLYRGGTYEQYF. The sequenced DNA: TGTGCCAGCAGCTTATACAGGGGGGGGACCTACGAGCAGTACTTC.